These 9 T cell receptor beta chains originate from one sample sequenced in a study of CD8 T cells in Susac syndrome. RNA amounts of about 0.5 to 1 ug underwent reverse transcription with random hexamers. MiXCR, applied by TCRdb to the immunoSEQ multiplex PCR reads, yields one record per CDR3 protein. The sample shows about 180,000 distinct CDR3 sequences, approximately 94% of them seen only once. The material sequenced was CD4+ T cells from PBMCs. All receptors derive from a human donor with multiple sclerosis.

The CDR3: CASSPLRVGETQYF. CDR3 nucleotide sequence: TGTGCCAGCTCACCACTAAGGGTCGGGGAGACCCAGTACTTC. The chain recombines TRBV18 with TRBJ2-5; D is ambiguous. The germline V gene has CDR1 KGHSH and CDR2 LQKENI. Trimming stripped 1 base from V and 5 bases from J, with 11 bases between. The CDR3 has 14 residues.

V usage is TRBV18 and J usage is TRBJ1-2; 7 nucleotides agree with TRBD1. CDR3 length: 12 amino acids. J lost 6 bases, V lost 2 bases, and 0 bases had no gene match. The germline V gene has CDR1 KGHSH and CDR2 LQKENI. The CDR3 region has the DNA TGTGCCAGCTCACCAGGGACAGATGGCTACACCTTC. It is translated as CASSPGTDGYTF. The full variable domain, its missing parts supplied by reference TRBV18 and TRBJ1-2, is NAGVMQNPRHLVRRRGQEARLRCSPMKGHSHVYWYRQLPEEGLKFMVYLQKENIIDESGMPKERFSAEFPKEGPSILRIQQVVRGDSAAYFCASSPGTDGYTFGSGTRLTVV.

The CDR3: CSARSRVSTDTQYF. CDR3 nucleotides: TGCAGTGCTAGAAGTCGGGTTAGCACAGATACGCAGTATTTT. The rearrangement joins TRBV20-1 to TRBJ2-3; D uncertain. V lost 2 bases and J lost 0, with 9 bases in between. The CDR3 contains 14 residues. Looked up from germline, CDR1 is DFQATT and CDR2 is SNEGSKA (reference sequence).

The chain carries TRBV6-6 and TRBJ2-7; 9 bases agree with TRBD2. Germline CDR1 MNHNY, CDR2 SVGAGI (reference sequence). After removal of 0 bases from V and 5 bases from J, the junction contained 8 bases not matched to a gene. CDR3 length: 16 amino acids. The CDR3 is CASSYSMGLAGNEQYF. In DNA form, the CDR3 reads TGTGCCAGCAGTTACTCGATGGGACTAGCCGGCAACGAGCAGTACTTC.

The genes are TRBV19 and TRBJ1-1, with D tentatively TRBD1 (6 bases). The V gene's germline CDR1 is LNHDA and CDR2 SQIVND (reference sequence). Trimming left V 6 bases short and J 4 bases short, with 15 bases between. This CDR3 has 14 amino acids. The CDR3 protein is CASSQQGPGTEAFF. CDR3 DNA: TGTGCCAGTAGCCAACAGGGTCCAGGCACTGAAGCTTTCTTT. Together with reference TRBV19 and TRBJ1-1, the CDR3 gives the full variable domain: DGGITQSPKYLFRKEGQNVTLSCEQNLNHDAMYWYRQDPGQGLRLIYYSQIVNDFQKGDIAEGYSVSREKKESFPLTVTSAQKNPTAFYLCASSQQGPGTEAFFGQGTRLTVV.

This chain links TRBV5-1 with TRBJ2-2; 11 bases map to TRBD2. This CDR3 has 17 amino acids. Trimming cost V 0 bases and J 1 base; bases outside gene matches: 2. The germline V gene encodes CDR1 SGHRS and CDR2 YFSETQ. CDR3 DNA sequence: TGCGCCAGCAGCTTGGCAGGACTAGCGGGGAACACCGGGGAGCTGTTTTTT. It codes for CASSLAGLAGNTGELFF. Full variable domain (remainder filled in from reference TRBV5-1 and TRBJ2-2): KAGVTQTPRYLIKTRGQQVTLSCSPISGHRSVSWYQQTPGQGLQFLFEYFSETQRNKGNFPGRFSGRQFSNSRSEMNVSTLELGDSALYLCASSLAGLAGNTGELFFGEGSRLTVL.

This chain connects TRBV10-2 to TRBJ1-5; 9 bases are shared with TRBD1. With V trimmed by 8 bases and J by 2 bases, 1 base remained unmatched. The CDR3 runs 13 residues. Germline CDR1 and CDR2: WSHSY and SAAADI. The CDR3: CASWTGGNQPQHF. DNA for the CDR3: TGCGCCAGCTGGACAGGGGGCAATCAGCCCCAGCATTTT.

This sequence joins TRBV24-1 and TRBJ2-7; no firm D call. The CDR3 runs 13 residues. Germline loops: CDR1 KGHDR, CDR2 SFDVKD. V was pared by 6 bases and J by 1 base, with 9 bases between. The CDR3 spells CATSMAPSYEQYF. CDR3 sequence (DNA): TGTGCCACCAGTATGGCGCCATCCTACGAGCAGTACTTC.

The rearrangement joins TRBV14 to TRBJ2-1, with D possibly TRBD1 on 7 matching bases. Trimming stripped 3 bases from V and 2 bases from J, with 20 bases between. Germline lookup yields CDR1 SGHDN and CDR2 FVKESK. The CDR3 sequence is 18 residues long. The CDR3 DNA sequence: TGTGCCAGCAGCCATGTCAGGGGGGACAAGCTCGCCTACAATGAGCAGTTCTTC. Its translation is CASSHVRGDKLAYNEQFF.